Reported below is one T cell receptor (beta chain). This record comes from a study of cytomegalovirus exposure and HLA in healthy donors. CDR1 and CDR2 from the germline V gene are MNHEY and SMNVEV (reference sequence). With 0 bases removed from V and 3 bases from J, the gap between germline ends came to 10 bases. There are 15 residues in the CDR3. Only in-frame clones appear in the TCRdb table, and some are missing; sequencing was by immunoSEQ multiplex PCR. The sample carries 150,000 to 200,000 clones, 84% recorded once. The chain is built from TRBV27 and TRBJ2-3; possible D gene TRBD1, 6 bases. The sample comprised PBMCs. The receptor was isolated from a man between 18 and 29 years old in good health and CMV-seropositive. The CDR3 DNA sequence: TGTGCCAGCAGTTTATCAGAGGGGGTGACAGATACGCAGTATTTT. Encoded protein: CASSLSEGVTDTQYF.